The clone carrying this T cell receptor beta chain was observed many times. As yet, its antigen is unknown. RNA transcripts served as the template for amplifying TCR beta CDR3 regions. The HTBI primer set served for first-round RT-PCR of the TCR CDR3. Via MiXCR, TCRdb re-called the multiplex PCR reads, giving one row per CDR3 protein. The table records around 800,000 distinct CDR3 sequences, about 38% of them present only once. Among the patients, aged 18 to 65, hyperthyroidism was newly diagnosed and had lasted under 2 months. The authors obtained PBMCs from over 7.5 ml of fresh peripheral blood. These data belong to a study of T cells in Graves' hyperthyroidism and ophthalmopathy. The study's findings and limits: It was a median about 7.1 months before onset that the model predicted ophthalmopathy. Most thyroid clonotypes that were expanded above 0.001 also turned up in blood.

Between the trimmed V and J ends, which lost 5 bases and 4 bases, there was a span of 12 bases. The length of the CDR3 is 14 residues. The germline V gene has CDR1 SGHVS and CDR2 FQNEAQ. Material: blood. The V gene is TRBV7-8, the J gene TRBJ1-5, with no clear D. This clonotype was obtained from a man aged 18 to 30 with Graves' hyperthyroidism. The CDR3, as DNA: TGTGCCAGCAGCCAACGACGGAGGAATCAGCCCCAGCATTTT. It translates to CASSQRRRNQPQHF.